This T cell receptor beta chain originates from a study of T cell responses to AZD1222 COVID-19 vaccine. The study, taken as a whole, reports: Close to half of all spike-specific TCRs reportedly target regions of the variants that are unmutated.

On this clone: What it binds is not known.

TCRdb keeps only in-frame clones here, not all; method: immunoSEQ multiplex PCR. Altogether roughly 150,000 clones are present, around 90% being singletons, with the ten largest covering roughly 4%. The CDR3 runs to 12 residues. Germline CDR1 MNHEY, CDR2 SMNVEV (reference sequence). Trimming stripped 8 bases from V and 2 bases from J, with 10 bases between. The chain links TRBV27 to TRBJ2-7; possible D gene TRBD1, 6 bases. The TCR sequence derives from an adult in good health. Material: peripheral blood, obtained on day 0 of AZD1222 vaccination. CDR3 residues: CASQGGTYEQYF. The CDR3 DNA reads TGTGCCAGCCAAGGGGGAACCTACGAGCAGTACTTC.